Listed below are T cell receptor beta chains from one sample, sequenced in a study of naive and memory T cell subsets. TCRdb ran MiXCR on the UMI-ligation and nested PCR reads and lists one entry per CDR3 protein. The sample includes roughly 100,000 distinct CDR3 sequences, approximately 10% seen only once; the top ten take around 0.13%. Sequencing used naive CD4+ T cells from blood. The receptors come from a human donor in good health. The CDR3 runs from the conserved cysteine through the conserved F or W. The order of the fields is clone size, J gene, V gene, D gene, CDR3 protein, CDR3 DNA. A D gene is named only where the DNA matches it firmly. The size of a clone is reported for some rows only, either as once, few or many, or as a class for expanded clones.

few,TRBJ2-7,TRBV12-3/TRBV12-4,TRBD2,CASSLGGTRSHEQYF,TGTGCCAGCAGTCTAGGAGGGACTAGAAGCCACGAGCAGTACTTC
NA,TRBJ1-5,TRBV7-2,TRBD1,CASSPGTVYQPQHF,TGTGCCAGCAGCCCAGGGACAGTTTATCAGCCCCAGCATTTT
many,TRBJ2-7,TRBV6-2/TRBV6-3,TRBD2,CASGGGLVSHEQYF,TGTGCCAGCGGGGGGGGACTAGTTTCCCACGAGCAGTACTTC
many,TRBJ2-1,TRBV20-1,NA,CSARDPISYNEQFF,TGCAGTGCTAGAGATCCAATCTCCTACAATGAGCAGTTCTTC
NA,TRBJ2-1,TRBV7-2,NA,CASSLMYNEQFF,TGTGCCAGCAGCTTAATGTACAATGAGCAGTTCTTC
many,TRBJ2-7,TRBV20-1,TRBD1,CSASTGGSYEQYF,TGCAGTGCTAGCACAGGGGGTTCCTACGAGCAGTACTTC
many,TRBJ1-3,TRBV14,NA,CASSQVPGVSNTIYF,TGTGCCAGCAGCCAAGTTCCCGGAGTTTCGAACACCATATATTTT
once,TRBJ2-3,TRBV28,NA,CASRDGSLSTDKKYF,TGTGCAAGCCGGGATGGCAGTCTAAGCACAGATAAGAAGTATTTT
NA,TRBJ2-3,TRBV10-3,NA,CATNSRDIVTDTQYF,TGTGCCACGAATTCCCGGGACATAGTCACAGATACGCAGTATTTT
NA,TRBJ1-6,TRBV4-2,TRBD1,CASSQVRQGTSPLHF,TGTGCCAGCAGCCAAGTCCGACAGGGTACCTCACCCCTCCACTTT
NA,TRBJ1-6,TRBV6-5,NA,CASRKGASAGPLSGNSPLHF,TGTGCCAGCAGAAAAGGGGCCTCTGCGGGCCCCTTGTCCGGGAATTCACCCCTCCACTTT
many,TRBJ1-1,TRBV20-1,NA,CSARDAGEGRTEAFF,TGCAGTGCTAGAGATGCGGGGGAAGGTCGCACTGAAGCTTTCTTT
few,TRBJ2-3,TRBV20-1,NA,CSAMAGGADTQYF,TGCAGTGCTATGGCCGGGGGCGCAGATACGCAGTATTTT
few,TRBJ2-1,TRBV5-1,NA,CASSLDYNEQFF,TGCGCCAGCAGCTTGGACTACAATGAGCAGTTCTTC
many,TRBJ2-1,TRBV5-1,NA,CASSFPAPQGATSYIFNEQFF,TGCGCCAGCAGCTTCCCCGCTCCCCAAGGGGCGACTAGTTATATCTTCAATGAGCAGTTCTTC
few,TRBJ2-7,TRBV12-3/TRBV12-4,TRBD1,CASSQQLIRGHEQYF,TGTGCCAGCAGCCAACAATTAATTAGGGGGCACGAGCAGTACTTC
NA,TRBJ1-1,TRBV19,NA,CASIVQKEAFF,TGTGCCAGTATTGTACAGAAAGAAGCTTTCTTT
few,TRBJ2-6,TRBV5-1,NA,CASSLGVGANVLTF,TGCGCCAGCAGCTTGGGCGTTGGGGCCAACGTCCTGACTTTC
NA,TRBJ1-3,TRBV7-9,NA,CASSPGQHSGNTIYF,TGTGCCAGCAGCCCAGGACAGCACTCTGGAAACACCATATATTTT
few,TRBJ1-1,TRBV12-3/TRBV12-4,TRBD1,CASSFPGTGVFTEAFF,TGTGCCAGCAGTTTTCCCGGGACAGGGGTTTTCACTGAAGCTTTCTTT
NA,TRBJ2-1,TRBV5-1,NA,CASSSLRGFASNEQFF,TGCGCCAGCAGCTCCCTTCGGGGGTTTGCCTCCAATGAGCAGTTCTTC
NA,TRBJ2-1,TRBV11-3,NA,CASSLVGQGSNEQFF,TGTGCCAGCAGCTTAGTAGGCCAAGGATCGAATGAGCAGTTCTTC
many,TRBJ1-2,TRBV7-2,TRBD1,CASMTTGDINYGYTF,TGTGCCAGCATGACGACAGGGGATATTAACTATGGCTACACCTTC
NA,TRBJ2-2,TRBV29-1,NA,CSARDSQNTGELFF,TGCAGCGCACGTGACTCCCAGAACACCGGGGAGCTGTTTTTT
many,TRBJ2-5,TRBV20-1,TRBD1,CSARTGGQETQYF,TGCAGTGCTAGGACAGGGGGGCAAGAGACCCAGTACTTC
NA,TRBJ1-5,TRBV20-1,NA,CSARGAGLDQPQHF,TGCAGTGCTAGGGGGGCGGGGTTAGATCAGCCCCAGCATTTT
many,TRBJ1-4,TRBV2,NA,CASRQEKLFF,TGTGCCAGCAGGCAGGAAAAACTGTTTTTT
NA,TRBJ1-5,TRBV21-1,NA,CASSTLPPTMWSQPQHF,TGTGCCAGCAGCACGCTACCCCCCACTATGTGGAGTCAGCCCCAGCATTTT
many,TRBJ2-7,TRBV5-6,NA,CASSLAEGRASLGYEQYF,TGTGCCAGCAGCTTGGCCGAGGGGCGCGCTAGCCTTGGGTACGAGCAGTACTTC
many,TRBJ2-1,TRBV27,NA,CASSFLRGNEQFF,TGTGCCAGCAGTTTTCTTAGGGGCAATGAGCAGTTCTTC
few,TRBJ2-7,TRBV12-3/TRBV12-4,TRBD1,CASSLTGQGAYEQYF,TGTGCCAGCAGTTTAACTGGACAGGGGGCCTACGAGCAGTACTTC
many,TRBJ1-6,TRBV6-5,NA,CASSYVPNYSPLHF,TGTGCCAGCAGTTACGTACCAAACTATTCACCCCTCCACTTT
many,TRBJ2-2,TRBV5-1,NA,CASSFRKQNTGELFF,TGCGCCAGCAGCTTCCGGAAACAGAACACCGGGGAGCTGTTTTTT
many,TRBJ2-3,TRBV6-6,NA,CASSTQDTQYF,TGTGCCAGCAGTACTCAAGATACGCAGTATTTT
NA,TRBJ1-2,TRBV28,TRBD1,CASSYGQGNYGYTF,TGTGCCAGCAGTTATGGACAGGGCAACTATGGCTACACCTTC
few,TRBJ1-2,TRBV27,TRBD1,CASSFRGRFNYGYTF,TGTGCCAGCAGTTTCAGGGGGCGGTTTAACTATGGCTACACCTTC
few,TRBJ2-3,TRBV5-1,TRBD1,CASRDRSFTDTQYF,TGCGCCAGCAGGGACAGGTCCTTCACAGATACGCAGTATTTT
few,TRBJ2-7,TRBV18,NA,CASSPVALHYEQYF,TGTGCCAGCTCACCTGTTGCCCTGCACTACGAGCAGTACTTC
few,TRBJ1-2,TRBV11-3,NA,CASSFGRTSYGYTF,TGTGCCAGCAGCTTTGGCAGAACCTCCTATGGCTACACCTTC